These 18 T cell receptor beta chains came from one sample sequenced in a study of graft-versus-host responses after intestinal transplantation. Sequenced by immunoSEQ multiplex PCR; TCRdb stores in-frame clones only, minus some. Here the sample spans tens of thousands of clones, around 93% being singletons. Their specific antigens are unknown. This sample comprised unstimulated CD4+ T cells sorted from spleen or lymph node cells, obtained before transplant. The receptor source for this set is a human donor who was the organ donor for an intestinal transplant.

On this clone itself: One end of the junction varies from germline; a read error may be responsible. This chain uses TRBV2 with TRBJ2-3; no definite D call. Germline V gives CDR1 SNHLY, CDR2 FYNNEI. This CDR3 region has 15 residues. CDR3 sequence reads: CASSEREQLIPRYDF. CDR3 nucleotide sequence: TGTGCCAGCAGTGAAAGAGAACAGTTGATCCCCCGGTATGATTTT.

This clone is a singleton in its sample. The gene calls are TRBV18 and TRBJ2-5; D is uncertain. CDR1 and CDR2 from the germline V gene are KGHSH and LQKENI. V lost 3 bases, J lost 4 bases, and 12 bases lay in between. The CDR3 totals 14 residues. The chain's CDR3 is CASSPRPSPETQYF. CDR3 DNA: TGTGCCAGCTCACCCCGCCCCTCCCCAGAGACCCAGTACTTC.

Worth noting for this clone: A junction boundary mismatches the germline segment, possibly from a read error. The same CDR3 is also encoded by other DNA sequences in this sample. The V and J genes are TRBV5-4 and TRBJ1-5, with D tentatively TRBD1 (6 bases). Per the germline V gene, CDR1 is SGHNT and CDR2 is YYREEE (reference sequence). There are 16 residues in the CDR3. DNA of the CDR3: TGTGCCAGCAGCGAAGGGTCCGACAGGAGCAATCAGCCTCAGCATTTT. This sequence encodes CASSEGSDRSNQPQHF.

The chain is built from TRBV6-5 and TRBJ1-2; no clear D gene. CDR3 length: 15 residues. CDR1 MNHEY and CDR2 SVGAGI come from the germline V gene. Trimming removed 2 bases from V and 5 bases from J, with 15 bases in between. The CDR3 DNA reads as TGTGCCAGCAGTTACACTCCGGTAACGGTATATGGCTACACCTTC. It is translated as CASSYTPVTVYGYTF.

The V call is TRBV29-1, the J call TRBJ1-1; 7 positions agree with TRBD1. Germline lookup yields CDR1 SQVTM and CDR2 ANQGSEA. V shed 6 bases and J 0 bases; nucleotides not matched to a gene: 4. The CDR3 runs to 13 residues. DNA for the CDR3: TGCAGCGTCCGACAGGGTATGAACACTGAAGCTTTCTTT. Encoded protein: CSVRQGMNTEAFF.

The rearrangement links TRBV6-1 to TRBJ1-1, with D unresolved. The CDR3 sequence is 13 residues long. The V gene lost 1 base and the J gene lost 7 bases, with 10 bases spanning the gap. Germline loops: CDR1 MNHNS, CDR2 SASEGT. The CDR3 loop reads CASSEEVGIEAFF. CDR3 bases: TGTGCCAGCAGTGAAGAGGTGGGCATTGAAGCTTTCTTT.

The genes are TRBV6-5 and TRBJ2-7; no reliable D call. V was shortened by 2 bases and J by 6 bases, with 14 bases between the two germline ends. Germline CDR1 reads MNHEY; CDR2 reads SVGAGI. CDR3 length equals 14 residues. The CDR3 bases are TGTGCCAGCAGTTACACGGCCGGGCTTACCGAGCAGTACTTC. This codes for CASSYTAGLTEQYF.

This chain joins TRBV7-6 and TRBJ1-3, with 8 positions matching TRBD1. Germline CDR1 reads SGHVS; CDR2 reads FNYEAQ. V trimming: 0 bases; J trimming: 2 bases; junction bases outside the gene matches: 3. The CDR3 spans 16 residues. The CDR3: CASSLATGAAGNTIYF. CDR3 DNA sequence: TGTGCCAGCAGCTTAGCGACAGGGGCCGCTGGAAACACCATATATTTT. Based on the CDR3 plus reference TRBV7-6 and TRBJ1-3, the full variable domain is GAGVSQSPRYKVTKRGQDVALRCDPISGHVSLYWYRQALGQGPEFLTYFNYEAQQDKSGLPNDRFSAERPEGSISTLTIQRTEQRDSAMYRCASSLATGAAGNTIYFGEGSWLTVV.

The count of this clone is one. The rearrangement uses TRBV2 and TRBJ2-1; 8 nucleotides align to TRBD2. Germline-derived CDR1 and CDR2 are SNHLY and FYNNEI. The CDR3 has 15 residues. After removal of 6 bases from V and 10 bases from J, the junction contained 14 bases not matched to a gene. The CDR3 sequence is CASRERPLPGGEQFF. In DNA, the CDR3 is TGTGCCAGCAGGGAAAGGCCTTTACCGGGGGGGGAGCAGTTCTTC.

J is TRBJ1-1 and V is TRBV25-1; D remains ambiguous. Germline CDR1 MGHDK, CDR2 SYGVNS. The CDR3 extends over 14 amino acids. The V end lost 1 base, the J end lost 1 base, and 7 bases lay between the germline ends. CDR3 coding DNA: TGTGCCAGCAGTGAATCTTGGGGGAACACTGAAGCTTTCTTT. This translates into CASSESWGNTEAFF.

In DNA form, the CDR3 reads TGTGCCAGCAGTGTAGCGGGGGGGACTAGCACAGATACGCAGTATTTT. Amino acids: CASSVAGGTSTDTQYF. This chain connects TRBV2 to TRBJ2-3, with 11 bases identical to TRBD2. Germline V gene lookup returns CDR1 SNHLY and CDR2 FYNNEI. The CDR3 extends over 16 amino acids. V lost 4 bases to trimming and J lost 0 bases; unmatched junction nucleotides: 3.

This chain joins TRBV28 and TRBJ1-1; 8 bases map to TRBD1. Germline CDR1 MDHEN, CDR2 SYDVKM. Losses at the gene ends were 6 bases for V and 6 bases for J; bases not matched to a gene: 9. The CDR3 sequence is 14 residues long. The chain's CDR3 is CASRRQGLMAEAFF. Written as DNA, the CDR3 is TGTGCCAGCAGACGACAGGGGTTAATGGCTGAAGCTTTCTTT.

This clone has a handful of counts. The V gene is TRBV7-9, the J gene TRBJ2-2; 7 bases align to TRBD2. V was pared by 2 bases and J by 2 bases, with 2 bases of the junction left unmatched. Germline loops: CDR1 SEHNR, CDR2 FQNEAQ (reference sequence). This CDR3 spans 15 amino acids. The CDR3, as DNA: TGTGCCAGCAGCTTACCGGGGGGAAACACCGGGGAGCTGTTTTTT. It translates to CASSLPGGNTGELFF.

The sample holds a few counts of this clone. The chain is built from TRBV6-1 and TRBJ1-2; unclear D gene. V was pared by 3 bases and J by 4 bases, with 3 bases between. CDR1 is MNHNS and CDR2 is SASEGT in the germline V gene. The CDR3 spans 11 residues. This chain's CDR3 is CASSEGYGYTF. The CDR3 coding sequence is TGTGCCAGCAGTGAGGGCTATGGCTACACCTTC.

The CDR3 nucleotides read TGTGCCAGCAGCCCACTAATCCTAATGAGGGAGCAGTACTTC. It translates to CASSPLILMREQYF. The chain links TRBV7-2 to TRBJ2-7; D call uncertain. V was cut by 5 bases and J by 7 bases, with 18 bases left in between. The CDR3 contains 14 residues. Germline V gene sequence: CDR1 SGHTA, CDR2 FQGNSA.

The gene calls are TRBV10-2 and TRBJ2-2, with no clear D. The CDR3 contains 11 residues. Germline CDR1 and CDR2: WSHSY and SAAADI. With 5 bases removed from V and 6 bases from J, the gap between germline ends came to 4 bases. CDR3 sequence reads: CASSRAGELFF. In DNA, the CDR3 is TGCGCCAGCAGTCGGGCCGGGGAGCTGTTTTTT.

The gene calls are TRBV5-4 and TRBJ2-5; TRBD2 matches 15 bases. V lost 10 bases to trimming and J lost 5 bases; unmatched junction nucleotides: 9. The length of the CDR3 is 15 residues. Germline V gene data show CDR1 as SGHNT and CDR2 as YYREEE (reference sequence). CDR3 residues: CASRTSGGAYETQYF. CDR3 DNA sequence: TGTGCCTCCAGGACTAGCGGGGGGGCCTATGAGACCCAGTACTTC.

This clone occurred once. This chain links TRBV5-1 with TRBJ2-7; 7 positions match TRBD1. The CDR3 covers 15 residues. In germline, CDR1 is SGHRS, CDR2 YFSETQ. With 4 bases clipped from V and 0 bases from J, the junction kept 7 bases outside the gene matches. Here the CDR3 reads CASSLGQRTSYEQYF. CDR3 DNA sequence: TGCGCCAGCAGCCTGGGACAGCGCACCTCCTACGAGCAGTACTTC.